This T cell receptor (beta chain) was identified during a study of T cell changes during pregnancy in multiple sclerosis. V lost 5 bases, J lost 10 bases, and 6 bases stayed unmatched. This CDR3 contains 12 residues. Per the germline V gene, CDR1 is MGHDK and CDR2 is SYGVNS. Only in-frame clones appear in the TCRdb table, and some are missing; sequencing was by immunoSEQ multiplex PCR. The profile shows about 36,000 clones, around nine tenths of them singletons. This clone has only one observation. J is TRBJ1-2 and V is TRBV25-1; 8 bases fit TRBD1. The TCR originated in a female donor with multiple sclerosis, enrolled in a pregnancy study. This material consisted of CD4+ T cells from peripheral blood mononuclear cells, taken in the first trimester of pregnancy. CDR3 nucleotides: TGTGCCAGCAGTACAACAGGGGGAGACTACACCTTC. It specifies CASSTTGGDYTF.